This TCR beta chain appears in the sequencing data of a study of CD8 T cells in ankylosing spondylitis. There are 19 residues in the CDR3. CDR1 is MNHEY and CDR2 is SMNVEV in the germline V gene (reference sequence). Trimming stripped 6 bases from V and 0 bases from J, with 21 bases between. The TCR beta libraries were generated through quantitative 5'-RACE incorporating molecular barcodes. TCRdb recomputed calls from the 5' RACE reads with MiXCR, one row per CDR3 protein. The repertoire includes 250,000 to 400,000 distinct CDR3 sequences, 9.5% to 13% of them detected once, and about 10% sits in the top ten. This clonotype was seen a handful of times. Its antigen is unidentified. Study observations and caveats: Seemingly characteristic of ankylosing spondylitis blood was a TCR beta motif consisting of about 8 highly homologous variants. Significant enrichment of disease-linked clones was reportedly seen in matched ankylosing spondylitis synovial fluid. CD8+ cells made up the disease-linked clones, which were relatively rare in peripheral blood.

V and J are TRBV27 and TRBJ2-6; D possibly corresponds to TRBD1 (6 bases). The material sequenced was blood, either unsorted or a sorted T cell fraction (not recorded which). The clonotype comes from a female donor with ankylosing spondylitis or in good health (not recorded which). The chain's CDR3 is CASRLRQVPPVSGANVLTF. The CDR3 nucleotides read TGTGCCAGCAGACTACGACAGGTCCCCCCCGTCTCTGGGGCCAACGTCCTGACTTTC.